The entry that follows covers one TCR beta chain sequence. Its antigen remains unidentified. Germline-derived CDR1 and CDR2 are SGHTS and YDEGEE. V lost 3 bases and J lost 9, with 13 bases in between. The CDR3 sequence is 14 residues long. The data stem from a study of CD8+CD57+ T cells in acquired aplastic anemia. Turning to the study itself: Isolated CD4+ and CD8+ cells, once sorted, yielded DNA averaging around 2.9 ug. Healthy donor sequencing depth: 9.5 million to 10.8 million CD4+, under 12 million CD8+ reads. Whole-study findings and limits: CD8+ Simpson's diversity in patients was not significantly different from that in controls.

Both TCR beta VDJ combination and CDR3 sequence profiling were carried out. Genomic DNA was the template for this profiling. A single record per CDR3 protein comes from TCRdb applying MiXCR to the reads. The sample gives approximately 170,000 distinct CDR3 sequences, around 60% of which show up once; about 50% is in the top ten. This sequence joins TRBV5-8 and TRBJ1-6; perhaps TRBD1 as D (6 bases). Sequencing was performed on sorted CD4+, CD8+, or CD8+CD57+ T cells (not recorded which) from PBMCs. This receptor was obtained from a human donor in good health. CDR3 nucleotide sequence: TGTGCCAGCAGCTCGAGGACAGAGGCTTCACCCCTCCACTTT. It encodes CASSSRTEASPLHF.